The TCR beta chain described here comes from a study of Graves' ophthalmopathy and Graves' hyperthyroidism. The study amplified TCR beta CDR3 regions using RNA transcripts. After a first-round RT-PCR with HTBI primers, a second-round multiplex PCR was run. TCRdb recomputed calls from the multiplex PCR reads with MiXCR, one row per CDR3 protein. In the table there are 200,000 to 300,000 distinct CDR3 sequences, around 45% of which are singletons. Comment on this clonotype: Its antigen is not known.

The study's findings and limits: Ophthalmopathy progression cases were predicted by the model with approximately 66% sensitivity and around 72% specificity.

Other autoimmune diseases, uncontrolled infections, pregnancy or lactation ruled patients out of participation. The PBMCs originated from approximately 9.5 ml of fresh peripheral blood. Trimming removed 0 bases from V and 1 base from J, with 13 bases in between. CDR1 is DFQATT, CDR2 SNEGSKA, per germline (reference sequence). The CDR3 consists of 15 residues. The chain has TRBV20-1 and TRBJ2-7, with D uncertain. Source material: peripheral blood. This sequence originates from an adult man with Graves' ophthalmopathy. CDR3 nucleotides: TGCAGTGCTAGAGATAGAAAAACTTCTTCCTACGAGCAGTACTTC. Translating it yields CSARDRKTSSYEQYF.